The next 17 T cell receptor beta chains were all read from a single sample in a study of cytomegalovirus exposure and HLA in healthy donors. PCR used 60 Vbeta primers and 13 Jbeta primers. Only in-frame clones appear in the TCRdb table, and some are missing; sequencing was by immunoSEQ multiplex PCR. The profile shows 90,000 to 130,000 clones, around 64% of them singletons. The sequencing sample was made of PBMCs. These receptors all come from a woman in her 30s in good health and CMV-seronegative.

This clone has a handful of counts. The chain joins TRBV18 to TRBJ1-5, with D perhaps matching TRBD1 (5 bases). V lost 3 bases and J lost 1, with 10 bases in between. Germline values: CDR1 KGHSH, CDR2 LQKENI. This CDR3 contains 15 residues. The CDR3 coding sequence is TGTGCCAGCTCACCCAGACAGATAAGCAATCAGCCCCAGCATTTT. This encodes CASSPRQISNQPQHF.

The genes are TRBV6-6 and TRBJ2-7; 9 nucleotides align to TRBD1. V shed 5 bases and J 5 bases; nucleotides not matched to a gene: 7. The CDR3 is made up of 14 amino acids. Germline-derived CDR1 and CDR2 are MNHNY and SVGAGI (reference sequence). The CDR3 loop is CASSLGTGYNEQYF. CDR3 nucleotides: TGTGCCAGCAGTCTGGGGACAGGGTACAACGAGCAGTACTTC.

V usage is TRBV15 and J usage is TRBJ2-7, with 7 positions matching TRBD1. The CDR3 covers 14 residues. CDR1 is LNHNV, CDR2 YYDKDF, per germline (reference sequence). The V segment lost 3 bases and the J segment 4 bases; nucleotides outside the gene matches: 6. CDR3 coding DNA: TGTGCCACCAGCAGTGACAGGGTTCTGTACGAGCAGTACTTC. It is translated as CATSSDRVLYEQYF.

In its sample, this clone was seen a few times. V gene TRBV29-1 combines with J gene TRBJ2-7; D perhaps matches TRBD1 (6 bases). CDR3 length equals 13 residues. Deletions cut 4 bases from V and 3 bases from J, with 13 bases between. Germline V lookup: CDR1 SQVTM, CDR2 ANQGSEA. The CDR3 protein is CSVVIVTGYEQYF. CDR3 nucleotide sequence: TGCAGCGTTGTGATTGTGACAGGCTACGAGCAGTACTTC.

A single count supports this clone. The rearrangement joins TRBV10-1 to TRBJ2-3, with TRBD1 identical over 7 bases. V lost 3 bases and J lost 5; bases outside the gene matches: 11. This CDR3 region has 16 residues. The germline V gene has CDR1 WNHNN and CDR2 SYGVQD (reference sequence). The CDR3 spells CASSEDRDGAQDTQYF. For the CDR3, the DNA is TGCGCCAGCAGTGAAGACAGGGACGGAGCACAAGATACGCAGTATTTT.

The chain uses TRBV19 and TRBJ2-7; D is unresolved. The germline CDR1 and CDR2 sequences are LNHDA and SQIVND (reference sequence). CDR3 length: 13 amino acids. Trimming cost V 5 bases and J 1 base, with 9 bases left between them. The CDR3 loop is CASSVSLSYEQYF. CDR3 DNA sequence: TGTGCCAGTAGTGTTTCCCTTTCCTACGAGCAGTACTTC.

This chain links TRBV18 with TRBJ2-5; a possible D gene is TRBD1 (6 bases). Trimming took off 2 bases at V and 5 bases at J, with 9 bases between the two ends. Germline-derived CDR1 and CDR2 are KGHSH and LQKENI. The CDR3 sequence is 13 residues long. The CDR3 loop reads CASSPGGWETQYF. The DNA for the CDR3 is TGTGCCAGCTCACCAGGGGGCTGGGAGACCCAGTACTTC.

The chain combines TRBV18 with TRBJ2-7; 11 nucleotides agree with TRBD1. CDR1 is KGHSH and CDR2 is LQKENI in the germline V gene. The CDR3 runs 15 residues. Losses at the gene ends were 2 bases for V and 4 bases for J; bases not matched to a gene: 4. The CDR3 spells CASSPLGTGGYEQYF. CDR3 nucleotide sequence: TGTGCCAGCTCACCATTAGGGACAGGGGGTTACGAGCAGTACTTC.

This clone was counted a single time. The CDR3, as DNA: TGTGCCAGCAGCTCGCGGTGGGGGCGACCAGATACGCAGTATTTT. Translation gives CASSSRWGRPDTQYF. The chain uses TRBV14 and TRBJ2-3; a possible D gene is TRBD1 (6 bases). The germline CDR1 and CDR2 sequences are SGHDN and FVKESK. Between the trimmed V and J ends, which lost 5 bases and 4 bases, there was a span of 16 bases. There are 15 residues in the CDR3. Supplemented by reference TRBV14 and TRBJ2-3, the full variable domain reads EAGVTQFPSHSVIEKGQTVTLRCDPISGHDNLYWYRRVMGKEIKFLLHFVKESKQDESGMPNNRFLAERTGGTYSTLKVQPAELEDSGVYFCASSSRWGRPDTQYFGPGTRLTVL.

This clone was counted only a few times. V and J are TRBV20-1 and TRBJ2-5; TRBD2 might be the D (5 bases). Between the trimmed V and J ends, which lost 3 bases and 12 bases, there was a span of 14 bases. In germline, CDR1 is DFQATT, CDR2 SNEGSKA (reference sequence). This CDR3 region has 11 residues. The CDR3 here is CSASENQRKYF. For the CDR3, the DNA is TGCAGTGCTAGCGAGAACCAGCGGAAGTACTTC.

V usage is TRBV9 and J usage is TRBJ1-2; tentative D call: TRBD1 (6 bases). Trimming took 0 bases from V and 4 from J, leaving 10 bases between them. This CDR3 contains 14 residues. CDR1 and CDR2 from the germline V gene are SGDLS and YYNGEE. CDR3 protein: CASSVGQASYGYTF. DNA for the CDR3: TGTGCCAGCAGCGTAGGACAGGCGTCCTATGGCTACACCTTC.

The count of this clone is one. The genes are TRBV5-1 and TRBJ2-5; weak D call: TRBD2 (5 bases). Germline V gene data show CDR1 as SGHRS and CDR2 as YFSETQ. This CDR3 spans 14 amino acids. V was shortened by 0 bases and J by 3 bases, with 9 bases between the two germline ends. The CDR3: CASSLGLTEETQYF. The CDR3 bases are TGCGCCAGCAGCTTGGGACTAACTGAAGAGACCCAGTACTTC.

V usage is TRBV5-6 and J usage is TRBJ2-3; 9 nucleotides line up with TRBD2. Germline assignment: CDR1 SGHDT and CDR2 YYEEEE. V was pared by 3 bases and J by 3 bases, with 2 bases of the junction left unmatched. The CDR3 loop spans 14 amino acids. CDR3 sequence: CASSSSGTTDTQYF. The CDR3 DNA reads as TGTGCCAGCAGCTCTAGCGGGACTACAGATACGCAGTATTTT. Supplemented by reference TRBV5-6 and TRBJ2-3, the full variable domain reads DAGVTQSPTHLIKTRGQQVTLRCSPKSGHDTVSWYQQALGQGPQFIFQYYEEEERQRGNFPDRFSGHQFPNYSSELNVNALLLGDSALYLCASSSSGTTDTQYFGPGTRLTVL.

The chain links TRBV4-1 to TRBJ1-1; D might be TRBD1 (6 bases). The germline V gene encodes CDR1 MGHRA and CDR2 YSYEKL. The V gene lost 1 base and the J gene lost 8 bases, with 17 bases spanning the gap. The CDR3 consists of 15 residues. CDR3 nucleotides: TGCGCCAGCAGCCAAGTCCCGGAGCACAGGGAAGAAGCTTTCTTT. This sequence encodes CASSQVPEHREEAFF.

The chain couples TRBV6-1 to TRBJ1-5; TRBD1 matches 7 bases. The CDR3 contains 17 residues. V trimming: 4 bases; J trimming: 3 bases; junction bases outside the gene matches: 12. In germline, CDR1 is MNHNS, CDR2 SASEGT. CDR3 amino acids: CASSAARGQFYNQPQHF. As DNA, the CDR3 is TGTGCCAGCAGTGCAGCACGGGGACAGTTTTACAATCAGCCCCAGCATTTT.

This clone was picked up one time. The J gene is TRBJ1-1, the V gene TRBV5-1, with 9 bases that match TRBD1. The CDR3 consists of 15 residues. Per the germline V gene, CDR1 is SGHRS and CDR2 is YFSETQ. Trimming removed 4 bases from V and 6 bases from J; junction bases left unmatched: 10. The CDR3 sequence: CASSGLTGGRAEAFF. The CDR3 bases are TGCGCCAGCAGCGGACTGACAGGGGGAAGGGCTGAAGCTTTCTTT. The full variable domain, with the rest looked up from reference TRBV5-1 and TRBJ1-1, is KAGVTQTPRYLIKTRGQQVTLSCSPISGHRSVSWYQQTPGQGLQFLFEYFSETQRNKGNFPGRFSGRQFSNSRSEMNVSTLELGDSALYLCASSGLTGGRAEAFFGQGTRLTVV.

This clone was seen once. V gene TRBV7-9 combines with J gene TRBJ1-1; D is possibly TRBD1 (5 bases). This CDR3 has 12 amino acids. The ends were cut back, 0 bases at V and 11 bases at J, with 10 bases in the middle. Looked up from germline, CDR1 is SEHNR and CDR2 is FQNEAQ (reference sequence). CDR3 DNA sequence: TGTGCCAGCAGCTTAGCGCAGGGCCGGGCTTTCTTT. As protein: CASSLAQGRAFF.